This entry describes one T cell receptor (beta chain). Its specificity is unknown. Generated by immunoSEQ multiplex PCR, the TCRdb table keeps only in-frame clones and is missing some. Among over 100,000 clones listed, approximately 90% were seen once. This sample was taken from a study of T cell responses to AZD1222 COVID-19 vaccine. Germline-derived CDR1 and CDR2 are GTSNPN and SVGIG (reference sequence). V gave up 5 bases and J gave up 5 bases, with 9 bases separating them. The CDR3 spans 11 residues. Findings of the study overall: At baseline, just a handful of AZD1222 recipients tested seropositive. Reports say nearly half of spike-specific TCRs go after unmutated variant regions.

The sequence derives from an adult who received the AZD1222 COVID-19 vaccine. This material consisted of peripheral blood, taken 28 days after the second AZD1222 dose. The chain couples TRBV30 to TRBJ1-1; D possibly corresponds to TRBD1 (5 bases). The CDR3 DNA reads as TGTGCCTGGGAAGAGGGGACTGAAGCTTTCTTT. Its translation is CAWEEGTEAFF.